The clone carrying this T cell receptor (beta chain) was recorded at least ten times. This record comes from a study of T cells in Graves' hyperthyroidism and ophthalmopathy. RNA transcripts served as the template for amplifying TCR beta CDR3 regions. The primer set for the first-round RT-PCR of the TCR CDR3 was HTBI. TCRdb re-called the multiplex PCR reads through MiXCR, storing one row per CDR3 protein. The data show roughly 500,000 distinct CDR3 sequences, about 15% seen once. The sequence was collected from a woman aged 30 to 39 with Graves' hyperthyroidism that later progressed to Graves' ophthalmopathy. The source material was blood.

CDR3 sequence (DNA): TGTGCCAGCTCACCCCGACAGGAAATGAACACTGAAGCTTTCTTT. It specifies CASSPRQEMNTEAFF. The rearrangement joins TRBV18 to TRBJ1-1; tentatively, D is TRBD1 (6 bases). Germline V lookup: CDR1 KGHSH, CDR2 LQKENI. CDR3 length: 15 residues. The germline V and J ends were trimmed by 3 bases and 0 bases, with 11 bases remaining between them. Supplemented by reference TRBV18 and TRBJ1-1, the full variable domain reads NAGVMQNPRHLVRRRGQEARLRCSPMKGHSHVYWYRQLPEEGLKFMVYLQKENIIDESGMPKERFSAEFPKEGPSILRIQQVVRGDSAAYFCASSPRQEMNTEAFFGQGTRLTVV.